Below, 11 T cell receptor beta chains from the same sample are listed, as sequenced in a study of cytomegalovirus exposure and HLA in healthy donors. This PCR relied on a set of 60 Vbeta primers and 13 Jbeta primers. Repertoires were generated with immunoSEQ multiplex PCR, while TCRdb's copy carries only in-frame clones and drops some. The sample comprises more than 90,000 clones, 65% to 75% of which are singletons, and around 10% rests with the top ten. Sequences were obtained from PBMCs. These receptors originate from a woman aged 45-60 years in good health and CMV-seropositive.

V and J are TRBV15 and TRBJ1-1; 8 bases agree with TRBD1. Germline V gene data show CDR1 as LNHNV and CDR2 as YYDKDF (reference sequence). The CDR3 is made up of 15 amino acids. V lost 6 bases and J lost 3; bases outside the gene matches: 9. The CDR3 loop reads CATRTRGLGDTEAFF. The CDR3 DNA follows: TGTGCCACCAGAACCAGGGGGCTGGGGGACACTGAAGCTTTCTTT.

The rearrangement uses TRBV29-1 and TRBJ1-6, with 7 bases aligning to TRBD1. CDR1 is SQVTM and CDR2 is ANQGSEA in the germline V gene. The CDR3 is 13 residues long. Losses at the gene ends were 7 bases for V and 9 bases for J; bases not matched to a gene: 9. CDR3 region: CSAQTGTASPLHF. For the CDR3, the DNA is TGCAGCGCCCAGACAGGGACCGCTTCACCCCTCCACTTT.

V and J are TRBV30 and TRBJ1-2; TRBD1 aligns across 9 bases. V was clipped by 4 bases and J by 13 bases; unmatched bases: 10. The germline gives CDR1 GTSNPN, CDR2 SVGIG (reference sequence). The CDR3 is 12 amino acids. DNA of the CDR3: TGTGCCTGGAATGGACAGGGGCTCCAAACCACCTTC. Its protein product is CAWNGQGLQTTF.

This clone was recorded a few times. V is TRBV10-3 and J is TRBJ1-6, with D maybe TRBD1 (6 bases). This CDR3 comprises 16 residues. Trimming removed 3 bases at V and 5 bases at J, with 14 bases between. CDR1 and CDR2 (germline): ENHRY, SYGVKD. Here the CDR3 reads CAISDYGTGNNSPLHF. DNA of the CDR3: TGTGCCATCAGTGATTACGGTACAGGGAATAATTCACCCCTCCACTTT.

The chain links TRBV2 to TRBJ1-5, with unresolved D. With 9 bases removed from V and 0 bases from J, the gap between germline ends came to 12 bases. This CDR3 spans 14 amino acids. The germline V gene encodes CDR1 SNHLY and CDR2 FYNNEI. This CDR3 reads CASCRTDSNQPQHF. The CDR3 DNA follows: TGTGCCAGTTGTCGGACTGATAGCAATCAGCCCCAGCATTTT.

The V gene is TRBV5-1, the J gene TRBJ2-1; 10 bases align to TRBD2. Germline V lookup: CDR1 SGHRS, CDR2 YFSETQ. The CDR3 contains 16 residues. V lost 4 bases to trimming and J lost 7 bases; unmatched junction nucleotides: 11. The CDR3 loop reads CASSLRSGRMSNEQFF. CDR3 nucleotide sequence: TGCGCCAGCAGCCTTCGTAGCGGGAGGATGAGTAATGAGCAGTTCTTC.

This clone is a singleton in its sample. This chain uses TRBV5-6 with TRBJ2-1; TRBD2 aligns across 7 bases. The CDR3 runs 15 residues. Germline V gives CDR1 SGHDT, CDR2 YYEEEE. With 1 base clipped from V and 1 base from J, the junction kept 2 bases outside the gene matches. As DNA, the CDR3 is TGTGCCAGCAGCTTGCTAGCGGCTTCCTACAATGAGCAGTTCTTC. This encodes CASSLLAASYNEQFF.

The CDR3 reads CASSLIAGDSAYEQYF. Here the CDR3 DNA reads TGTGCCAGCAGTTTAATTGCGGGAGATTCTGCCTACGAGCAGTACTTC. This chain uses TRBV27 with TRBJ2-7, with 7 nucleotides matching TRBD2. This CDR3 has 16 residues. J was trimmed by 2 bases and V by 2 bases; bases with no gene match: 9. Per germline, CDR1 MNHEY and CDR2 SMNVEV (reference sequence).

The chain uses TRBV5-1 and TRBJ2-3, with D tentatively TRBD1 (6 bases). V dropped 4 bases and J dropped 0 bases, with 12 bases sitting between them. Per the germline V gene, CDR1 is SGHRS and CDR2 is YFSETQ. The CDR3 is 15 amino acids. The CDR3: CASSPGTSSTDTQYF. The CDR3 DNA reads as TGCGCCAGCAGCCCGGGGACATCGAGCACAGATACGCAGTATTTT.

The chain couples TRBV11-1 to TRBJ2-1; perhaps TRBD2 as D (5 bases). Germline V lookup: CDR1 SGHAT, CDR2 FQDESV (reference sequence). The CDR3 has 15 amino acids. V lost 1 base and J lost 7, with 14 bases in between. The CDR3 spells CASSLGYRGMNEQFF. The CDR3 DNA reads as TGTGCCAGCAGCTTAGGGTACCGAGGGATGAATGAGCAGTTCTTC.

This clone was recorded once. The chain combines TRBV30 with TRBJ1-1; no definite D call. This CDR3 is built from 11 residues. Looked up from germline, CDR1 is GTSNPN and CDR2 is SVGIG (reference sequence). The germline V and J ends were trimmed by 3 bases and 10 bases, with 12 bases remaining between them. This chain's CDR3 is CAWRSEGVAFF. The CDR3 DNA reads as TGTGCCTGGAGGTCGGAAGGAGTAGCTTTCTTT.